This T cell receptor beta chain originates from a study of control samples from healthy donors and cancer patients. Profiling relied on immunoSEQ multiplex PCR, and the TCRdb table lists in-frame clones only, not all of them. This sample yields roughly 130,000 clones, of which roughly 92% are seen a single time; over 9% belongs to the top ten. CDR1 is MNHEY, CDR2 SMNVEV, per germline (reference sequence). V was pared by 7 bases and J by 0 bases, with 12 bases between. The CDR3 runs to 15 residues. This chain links TRBV27 with TRBJ2-2; no clear D. The TCR sequence derives from a man aged 30 to 39 in good health. The sequencing input was blood. CDR3 in amino acids: CASIRGRTNTGELFF. The CDR3, as DNA: TGTGCCAGCATTAGAGGCCGAACGAACACCGGGGAGCTGTTTTTT.